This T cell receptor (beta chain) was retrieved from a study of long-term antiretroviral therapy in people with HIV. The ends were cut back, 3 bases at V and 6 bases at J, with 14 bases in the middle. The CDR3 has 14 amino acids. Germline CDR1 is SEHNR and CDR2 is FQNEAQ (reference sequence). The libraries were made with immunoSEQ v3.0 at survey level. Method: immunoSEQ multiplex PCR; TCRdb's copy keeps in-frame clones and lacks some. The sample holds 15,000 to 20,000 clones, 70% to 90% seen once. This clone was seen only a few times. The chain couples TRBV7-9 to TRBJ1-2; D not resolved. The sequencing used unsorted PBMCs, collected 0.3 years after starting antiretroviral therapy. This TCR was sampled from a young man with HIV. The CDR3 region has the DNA TGTGCCAGCAGCTTGGTAGGGTATGGGGATGGCTACACCTTC. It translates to CASSLVGYGDGYTF.